This T cell receptor (beta chain) emerged from a study of T-cell reconstitution after alpha-beta-depleted transplantation in children. Study-wide points: Some patients owed their high day-60 TCRbeta diversity to surviving recipient T cells and thymic progenitors. Newly produced T cells mostly provided counts and TCRbeta diversity after one year, as hyperexpanded clones declined.

Unique molecular identifiers featured in how the TCRbeta library was prepared. One entry per CDR3 protein results from TCRdb running MiXCR on the PCR reads. The top ten clones hold about 0.77% of a sample with approximately 650,000 distinct CDR3 sequences, under 15% of them seen once. There are many counts of this clonotype. Its target is not known. This clonotype was obtained from a girl aged 2-10 years with congenital amegakaryocytic thrombocytopenia, due to receive a stem cell transplant. This specimen was PBMCs, taken before TCRalphabeta/CD19-depleted stem cell transplant.

CDR3 amino acids: CASNPTYNSPLHF. The CDR3 DNA sequence: TGTGCCAGCAACCCCACTTATAATTCACCCCTCCACTTT. The V gene is TRBV6-1, the J gene TRBJ1-6; D remains ambiguous. Germline V gene sequence: CDR1 MNHNS, CDR2 SASEGT. Trimming stripped 7 bases from V and 4 bases from J, with 8 bases between. This CDR3 region has 13 residues.